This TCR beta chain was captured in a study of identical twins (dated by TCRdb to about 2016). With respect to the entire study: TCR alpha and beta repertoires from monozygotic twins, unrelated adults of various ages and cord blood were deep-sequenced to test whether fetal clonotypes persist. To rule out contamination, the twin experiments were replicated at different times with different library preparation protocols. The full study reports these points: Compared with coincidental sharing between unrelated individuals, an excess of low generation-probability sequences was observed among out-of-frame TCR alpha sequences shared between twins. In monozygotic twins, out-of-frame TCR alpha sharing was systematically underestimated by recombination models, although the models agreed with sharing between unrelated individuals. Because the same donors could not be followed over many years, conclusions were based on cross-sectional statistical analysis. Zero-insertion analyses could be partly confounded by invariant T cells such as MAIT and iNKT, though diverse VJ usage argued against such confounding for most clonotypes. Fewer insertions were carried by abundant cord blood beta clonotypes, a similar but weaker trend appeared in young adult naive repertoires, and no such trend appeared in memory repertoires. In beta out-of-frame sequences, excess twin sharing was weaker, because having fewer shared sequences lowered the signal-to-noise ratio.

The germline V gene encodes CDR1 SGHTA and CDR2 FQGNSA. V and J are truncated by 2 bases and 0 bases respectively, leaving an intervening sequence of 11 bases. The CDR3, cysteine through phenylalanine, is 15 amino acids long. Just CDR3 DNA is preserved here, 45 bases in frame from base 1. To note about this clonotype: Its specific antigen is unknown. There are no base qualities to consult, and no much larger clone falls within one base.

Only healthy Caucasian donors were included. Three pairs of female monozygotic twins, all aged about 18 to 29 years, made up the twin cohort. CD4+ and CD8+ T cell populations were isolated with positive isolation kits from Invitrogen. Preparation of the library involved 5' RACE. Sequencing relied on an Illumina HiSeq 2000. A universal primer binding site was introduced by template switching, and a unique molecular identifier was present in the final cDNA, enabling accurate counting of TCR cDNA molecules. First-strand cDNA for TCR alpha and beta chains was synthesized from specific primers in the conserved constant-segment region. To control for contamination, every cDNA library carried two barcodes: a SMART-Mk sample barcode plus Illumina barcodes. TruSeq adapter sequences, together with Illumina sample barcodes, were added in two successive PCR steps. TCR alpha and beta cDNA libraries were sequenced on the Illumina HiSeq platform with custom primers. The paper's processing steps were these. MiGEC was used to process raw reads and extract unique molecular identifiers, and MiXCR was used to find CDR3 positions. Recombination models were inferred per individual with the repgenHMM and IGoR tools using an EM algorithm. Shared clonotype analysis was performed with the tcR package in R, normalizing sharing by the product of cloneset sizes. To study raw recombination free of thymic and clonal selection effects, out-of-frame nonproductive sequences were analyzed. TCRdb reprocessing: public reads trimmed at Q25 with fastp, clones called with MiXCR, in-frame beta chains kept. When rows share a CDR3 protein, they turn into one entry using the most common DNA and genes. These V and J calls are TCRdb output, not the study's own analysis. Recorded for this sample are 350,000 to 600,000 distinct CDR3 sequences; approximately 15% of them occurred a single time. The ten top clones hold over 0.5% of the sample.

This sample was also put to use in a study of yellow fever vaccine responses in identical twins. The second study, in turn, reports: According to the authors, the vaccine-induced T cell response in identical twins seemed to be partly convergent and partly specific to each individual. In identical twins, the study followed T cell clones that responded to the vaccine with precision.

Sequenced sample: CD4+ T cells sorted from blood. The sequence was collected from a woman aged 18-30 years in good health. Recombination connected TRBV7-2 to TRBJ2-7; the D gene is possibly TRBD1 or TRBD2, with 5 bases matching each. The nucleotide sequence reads TGTGCCAGCAGCTTAATGGGGCGGGCCTCCTACGAGCAGTACTTC. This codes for CASSLMGRASYEQYF.